The clone carrying this T cell receptor beta chain was picked up many times. Its antigen is unknown. Sample donors were healthy Caucasian individuals that came from Russia, aged roughly 6 to 95. Sample-barcoded 5' priming and a J-beta primer mix drove a second PCR of 7 to 11 cycles. MiXCR was run by TCRdb on the 5' RACE reads, yielding one entry per CDR3 protein. The sample records more than 800,000 distinct CDR3 sequences, roughly 26% being singletons. Trimming left V 0 bases short and J 1 base short, with 6 bases between. The length of the CDR3 is 14 residues. The entry originates in a study of blood T cells in healthy people across ages. Overall study findings and caveats: Long-lived donors had more naive CD4+ cells and higher diversity than aged donors.

The chain recombines TRBV12-3 or TRBV12-4 with TRBJ2-5; no definite D call. Input material: blood. The sequence derives from a woman aged 80 or over in good health. Here the CDR3 reads CASSLAWGQETQYF. CDR3 in DNA: TGTGCCAGCAGTTTAGCCTGGGGCCAAGAGACCCAGTACTTC.